This T cell receptor beta chain was recorded in a study of T cell repertoires in cytomegalovirus infection. Study summary: From public TCR beta signatures came an indication of both CMV infection and matching HLA type.

From the reads, TCRdb called clonotypes with MiXCR, one entry per CDR3 protein. This repertoire shows about 310,000 distinct CDR3 sequences, more than 20% found once; its top ten account for approximately 12%. The study's findings and limits: It was HLA-C-restricted CMV-specific TCR beta clonotypes that dominated the response ex vivo. Based on cumulative public TCR beta family frequency, carriers of CMV plus the relevant HLA were identified.

The CDR3 is 15 amino acids. Trimming removed 3 bases from V and 2 bases from J, with 14 bases in between. Germline V gene data show CDR1 as LNHDA and CDR2 as SQIVND (reference sequence). Details on this clonotype: The antigen remains unidentified.

The source is a human donor in good health (CMV status not recorded). Some clones in this sample may be carry-over from other donors' samples. The chain carries TRBV19 and TRBJ2-7; D may be TRBD2 (5 bases). Sequences were derived from cultured PBMCs, sampled from culture after CMV antigen stimulation. The CDR3 coding sequence is TGTGCCAGTAGTATCCGGAGCGGAAACGCCTACGAGCAGTACTTC. As protein: CASSIRSGNAYEQYF. Looking up the rest from reference TRBV19 and TRBJ2-7 gives the full variable domain: DGGITQSPKYLFRKEGQNVTLSCEQNLNHDAMYWYRQDPGQGLRLIYYSQIVNDFQKGDIAEGYSVSREKKESFPLTVTSAQKNPTAFYLCASSIRSGNAYEQYFGPGTRLTVT.